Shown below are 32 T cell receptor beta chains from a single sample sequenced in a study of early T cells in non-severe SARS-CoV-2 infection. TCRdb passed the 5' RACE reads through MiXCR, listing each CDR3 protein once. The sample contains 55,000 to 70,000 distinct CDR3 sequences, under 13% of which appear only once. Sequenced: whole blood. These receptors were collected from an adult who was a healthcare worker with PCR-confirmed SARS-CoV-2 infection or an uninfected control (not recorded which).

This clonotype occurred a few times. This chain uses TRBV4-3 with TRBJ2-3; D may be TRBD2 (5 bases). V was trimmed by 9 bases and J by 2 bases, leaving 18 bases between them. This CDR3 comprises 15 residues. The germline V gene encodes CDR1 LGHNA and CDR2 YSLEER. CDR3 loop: CASGIGLHDTDTQYF. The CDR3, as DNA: TGCGCCAGTGGAATAGGACTCCACGACACAGATACGCAGTATTTT.

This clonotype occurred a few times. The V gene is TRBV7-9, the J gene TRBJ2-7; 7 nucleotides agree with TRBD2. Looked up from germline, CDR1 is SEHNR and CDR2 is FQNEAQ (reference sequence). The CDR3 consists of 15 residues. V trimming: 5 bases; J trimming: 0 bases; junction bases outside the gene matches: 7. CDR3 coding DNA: TGTGCCAGCAGCGCGGGGGACCGTTCCTCCTACGAGCAGTACTTC. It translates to CASSAGDRSSYEQYF.

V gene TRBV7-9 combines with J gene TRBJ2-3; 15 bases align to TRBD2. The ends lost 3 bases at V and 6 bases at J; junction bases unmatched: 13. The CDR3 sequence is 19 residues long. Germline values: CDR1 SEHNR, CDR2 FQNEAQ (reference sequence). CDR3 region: CASSFRQRLGLAGGDTQYF. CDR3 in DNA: TGTGCCAGCAGCTTTCGACAGAGACTAGGACTAGCGGGAGGGGATACGCAGTATTTT.

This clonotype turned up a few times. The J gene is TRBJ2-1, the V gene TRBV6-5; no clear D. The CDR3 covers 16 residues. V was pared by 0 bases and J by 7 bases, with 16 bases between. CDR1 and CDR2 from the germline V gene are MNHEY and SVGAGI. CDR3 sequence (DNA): TGTGCCAGCAGTTACTCGTCGTCTGGGTATGGTAATGAGCAGTTCTTC. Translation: CASSYSSSGYGNEQFF.

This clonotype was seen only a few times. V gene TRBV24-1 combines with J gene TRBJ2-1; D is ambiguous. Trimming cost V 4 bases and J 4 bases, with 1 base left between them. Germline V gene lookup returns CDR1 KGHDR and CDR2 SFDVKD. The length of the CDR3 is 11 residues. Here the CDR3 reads CATSEYNEQFF. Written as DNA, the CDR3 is TGTGCCACCAGTGAGTACAATGAGCAGTTCTTC.

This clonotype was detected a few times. The CDR3 sequence is CASRGVRIYEQYF. CDR3 DNA sequence: TGTGCAAGTCGGGGGGTTCGGATCTACGAGCAGTACTTC. The rearrangement uses TRBV12-2 and TRBJ2-7; the D call of TRBD1 is as the table states it, not checked on the DNA. TRBV12-2 is labeled a pseudogene. This CDR3 region has 13 residues.

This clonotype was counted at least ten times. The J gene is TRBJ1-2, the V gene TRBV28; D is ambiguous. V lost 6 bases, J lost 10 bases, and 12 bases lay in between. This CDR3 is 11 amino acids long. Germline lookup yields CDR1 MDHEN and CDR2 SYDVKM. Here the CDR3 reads CASRSPGDYTF. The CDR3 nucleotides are TGTGCCAGCAGATCACCAGGCGACTACACCTTC.

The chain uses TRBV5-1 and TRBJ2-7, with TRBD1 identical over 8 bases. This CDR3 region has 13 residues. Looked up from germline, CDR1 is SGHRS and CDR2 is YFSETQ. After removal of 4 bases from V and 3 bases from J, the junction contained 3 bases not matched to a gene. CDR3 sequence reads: CASSDRGGYEQYF. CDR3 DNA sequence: TGCGCCAGCAGCGACAGGGGCGGCTACGAGCAGTACTTC.

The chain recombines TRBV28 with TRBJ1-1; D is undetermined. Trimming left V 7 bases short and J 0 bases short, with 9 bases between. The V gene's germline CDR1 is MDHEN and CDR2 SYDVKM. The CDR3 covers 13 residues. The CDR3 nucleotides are TGTGCCAGCATCCTCAGAATGAACACTGAAGCTTTCTTT. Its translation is CASILRMNTEAFF.

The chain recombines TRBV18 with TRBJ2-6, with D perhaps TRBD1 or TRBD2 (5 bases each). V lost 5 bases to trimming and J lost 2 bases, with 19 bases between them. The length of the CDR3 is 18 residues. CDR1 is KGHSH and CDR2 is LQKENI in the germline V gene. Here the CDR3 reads CASSIIPGPQAGANVLTF. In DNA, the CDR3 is TGTGCCAGCTCAATCATCCCGGGACCCCAGGCTGGGGCCAACGTCCTGACTTTC.

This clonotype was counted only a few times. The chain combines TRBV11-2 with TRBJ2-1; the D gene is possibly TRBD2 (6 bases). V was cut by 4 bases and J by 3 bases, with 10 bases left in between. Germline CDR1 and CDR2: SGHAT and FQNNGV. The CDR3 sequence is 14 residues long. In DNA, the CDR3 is TGTGCCAGCAGCTCCCGCGGGAACTACAATGAGCAGTTCTTC. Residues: CASSSRGNYNEQFF.

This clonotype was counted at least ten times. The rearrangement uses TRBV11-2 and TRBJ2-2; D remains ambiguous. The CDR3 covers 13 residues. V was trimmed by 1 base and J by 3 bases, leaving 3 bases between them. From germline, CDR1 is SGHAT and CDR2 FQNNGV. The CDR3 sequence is CASSLVDTGELFF. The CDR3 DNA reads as TGTGCCAGCAGCTTAGTAGACACCGGGGAGCTGTTTTTT. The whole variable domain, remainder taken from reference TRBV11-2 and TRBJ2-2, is EAGVAQSPRYKIIEKRQSVAFWCNPISGHATLYWYQQILGQGPKLLIQFQNNGVVDDSQLPKDRFSAERLKGVDSTLKIQPAKLEDSAVYLCASSLVDTGELFFGEGSRLTVL.

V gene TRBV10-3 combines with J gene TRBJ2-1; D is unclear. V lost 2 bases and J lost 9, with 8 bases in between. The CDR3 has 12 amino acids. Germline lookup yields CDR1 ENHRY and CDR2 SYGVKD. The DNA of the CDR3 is TGTGCCATCAGTGAGCCCGAAGGTGAGCAGTTCTTC. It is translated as CAISEPEGEQFF.

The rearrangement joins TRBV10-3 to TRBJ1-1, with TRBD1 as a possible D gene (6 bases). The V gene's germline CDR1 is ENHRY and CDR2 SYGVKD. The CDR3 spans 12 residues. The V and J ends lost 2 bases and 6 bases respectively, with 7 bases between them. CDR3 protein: CAISEDRSEAFF. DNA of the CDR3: TGTGCCATCAGTGAGGACAGGTCTGAAGCTTTCTTT.

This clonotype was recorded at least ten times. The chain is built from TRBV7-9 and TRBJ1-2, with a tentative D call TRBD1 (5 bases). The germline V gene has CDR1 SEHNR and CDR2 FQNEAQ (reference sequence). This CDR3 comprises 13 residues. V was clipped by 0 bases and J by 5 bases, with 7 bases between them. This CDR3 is CASSLAQGYGYTF. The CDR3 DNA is TGTGCCAGCAGCTTAGCGCAGGGTTATGGCTACACCTTC. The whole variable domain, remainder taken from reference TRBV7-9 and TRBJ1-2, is DTGVSQNPRHKITKRGQNVTFRCDPISEHNRLYWYRQTLGQGPEFLTYFQNEAQLEKSRLLSDRFSAERPKGSFSTLEIQRTEQGDSAMYLCASSLAQGYGYTFGSGTRLTVV.

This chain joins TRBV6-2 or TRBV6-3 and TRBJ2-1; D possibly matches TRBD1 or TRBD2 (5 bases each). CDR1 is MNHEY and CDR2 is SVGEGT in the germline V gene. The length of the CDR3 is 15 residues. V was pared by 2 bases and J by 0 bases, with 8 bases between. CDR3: CASSYGAGSYNEQFF. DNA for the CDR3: TGTGCCAGCAGTTACGGGGCGGGCTCCTACAATGAGCAGTTCTTC.

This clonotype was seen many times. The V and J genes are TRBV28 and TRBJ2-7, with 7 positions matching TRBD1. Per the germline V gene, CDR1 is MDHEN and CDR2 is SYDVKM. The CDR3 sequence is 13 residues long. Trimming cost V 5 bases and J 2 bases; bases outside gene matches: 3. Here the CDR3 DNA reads TGTGCCAGCAGTCTGGACAGGACCTACGAGCAGTACTTC. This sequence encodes CASSLDRTYEQYF.

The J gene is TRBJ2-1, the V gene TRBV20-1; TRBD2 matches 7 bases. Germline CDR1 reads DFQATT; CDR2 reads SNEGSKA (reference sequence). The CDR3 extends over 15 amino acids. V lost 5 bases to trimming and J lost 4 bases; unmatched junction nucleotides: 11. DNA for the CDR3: TGCAGTGCTCATACCCCTAGCGGTATATACAATGAGCAGTTCTTC. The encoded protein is CSAHTPSGIYNEQFF.

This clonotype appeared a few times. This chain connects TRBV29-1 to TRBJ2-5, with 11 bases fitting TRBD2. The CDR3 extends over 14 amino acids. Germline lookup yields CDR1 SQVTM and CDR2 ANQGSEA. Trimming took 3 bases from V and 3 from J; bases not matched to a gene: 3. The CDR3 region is CSVDGSGGEETQYF. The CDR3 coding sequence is TGCAGCGTTGATGGTAGCGGGGGGGAAGAGACCCAGTACTTC. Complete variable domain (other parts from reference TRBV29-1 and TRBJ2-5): SAVISQKPSRDICQRGTSLTIQCQVDSQVTMMFWYRQQPGQSLTLIATANQGSEATYESGFVIDKFPISRPNLTFSTLTVSNMSPEDSSIYLCSVDGSGGEETQYFGPGTRLLVL.

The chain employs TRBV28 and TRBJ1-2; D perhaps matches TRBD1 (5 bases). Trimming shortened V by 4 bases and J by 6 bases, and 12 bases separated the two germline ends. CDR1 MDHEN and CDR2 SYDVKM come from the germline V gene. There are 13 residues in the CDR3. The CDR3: CASSSPGKDGYTF. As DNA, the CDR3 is TGTGCCAGCAGTTCGCCAGGGAAGGATGGCTACACCTTC.

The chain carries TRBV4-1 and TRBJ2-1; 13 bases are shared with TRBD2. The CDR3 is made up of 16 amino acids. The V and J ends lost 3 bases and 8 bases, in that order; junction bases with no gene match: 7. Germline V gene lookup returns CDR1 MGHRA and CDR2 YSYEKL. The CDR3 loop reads CASSHLPGLAGYEQFF. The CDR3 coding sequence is TGCGCCAGCAGCCACCTACCGGGACTAGCGGGATATGAGCAGTTCTTC.

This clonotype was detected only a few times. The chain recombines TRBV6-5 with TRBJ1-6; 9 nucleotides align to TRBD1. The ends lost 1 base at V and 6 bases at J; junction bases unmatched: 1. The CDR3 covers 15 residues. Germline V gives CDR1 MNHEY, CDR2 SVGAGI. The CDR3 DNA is TGTGCCAGCAGTTACTTACAGGGGGCTAATTCACCCCTCCACTTT. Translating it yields CASSYLQGANSPLHF.

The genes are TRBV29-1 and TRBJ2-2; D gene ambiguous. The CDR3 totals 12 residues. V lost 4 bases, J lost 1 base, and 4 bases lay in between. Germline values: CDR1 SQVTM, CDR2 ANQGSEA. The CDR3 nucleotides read TGCAGCGTTGTAGGGAACACCGGGGAGCTGTTTTTT. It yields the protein CSVVGNTGELFF.

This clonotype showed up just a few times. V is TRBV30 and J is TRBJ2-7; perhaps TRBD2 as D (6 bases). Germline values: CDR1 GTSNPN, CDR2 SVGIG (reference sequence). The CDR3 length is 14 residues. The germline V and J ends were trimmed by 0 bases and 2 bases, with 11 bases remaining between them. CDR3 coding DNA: TGTGCCTGGAGTGTACGGGGGTTCCCCTACGAGCAGTACTTC. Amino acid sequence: CAWSVRGFPYEQYF.

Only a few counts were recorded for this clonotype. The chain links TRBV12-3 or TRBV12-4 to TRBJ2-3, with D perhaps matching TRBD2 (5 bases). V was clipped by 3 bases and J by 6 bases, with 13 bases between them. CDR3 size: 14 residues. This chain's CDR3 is CASSLPGMRDTQYF. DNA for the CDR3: TGTGCCAGCAGTTTGCCGGGGATGAGGGATACGCAGTATTTT.

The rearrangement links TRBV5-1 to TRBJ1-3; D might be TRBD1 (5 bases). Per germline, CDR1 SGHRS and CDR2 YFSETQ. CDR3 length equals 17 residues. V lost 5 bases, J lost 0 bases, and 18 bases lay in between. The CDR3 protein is CASSPGRGASSGNTIYF. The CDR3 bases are TGCGCCAGCAGTCCCGGGAGGGGCGCATCCTCTGGAAACACCATATATTTT. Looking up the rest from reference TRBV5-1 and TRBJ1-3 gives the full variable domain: KAGVTQTPRYLIKTRGQQVTLSCSPISGHRSVSWYQQTPGQGLQFLFEYFSETQRNKGNFPGRFSGRQFSNSRSEMNVSTLELGDSALYLCASSPGRGASSGNTIYFGEGSWLTVV.

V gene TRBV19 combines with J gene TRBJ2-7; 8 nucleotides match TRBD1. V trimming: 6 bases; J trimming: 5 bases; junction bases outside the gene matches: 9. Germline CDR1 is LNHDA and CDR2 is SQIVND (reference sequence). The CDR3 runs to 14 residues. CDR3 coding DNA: TGTGCCAGTAGCCGCAGGGGGCTGTCCCACGAGCAGTACTTC. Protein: CASSRRGLSHEQYF.

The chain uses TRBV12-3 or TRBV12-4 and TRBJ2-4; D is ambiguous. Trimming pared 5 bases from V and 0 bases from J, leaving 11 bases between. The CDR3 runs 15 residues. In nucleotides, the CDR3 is TGTGCCAGCAGTCACCGGGTCCTAGCCAAAAACATTCAGTACTTC. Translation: CASSHRVLAKNIQYF.

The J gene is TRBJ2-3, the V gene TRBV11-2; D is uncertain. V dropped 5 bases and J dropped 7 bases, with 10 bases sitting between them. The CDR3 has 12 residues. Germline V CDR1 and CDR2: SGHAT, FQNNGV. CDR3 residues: CASSPSSNTQYF. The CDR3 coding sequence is TGTGCCAGCAGCCCTAGTTCGAATACGCAGTATTTT.

CDR3 coding DNA: TGTGCCAGCAGTTCCCCATTAGCGGAGACCCAGTACTTC. Its translation is CASSSPLAETQYF. This chain joins TRBV9 and TRBJ2-5; TRBD2 might be the D (5 bases). CDR3 size: 13 residues. Germline-derived CDR1 and CDR2 are SGDLS and YYNGEE. V lost 5 bases, J lost 5 bases, and 13 bases lay in between.

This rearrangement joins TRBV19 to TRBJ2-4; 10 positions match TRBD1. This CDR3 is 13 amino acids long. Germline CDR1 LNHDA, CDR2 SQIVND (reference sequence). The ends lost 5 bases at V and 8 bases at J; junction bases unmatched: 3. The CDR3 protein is CASSPGQGDIQYF. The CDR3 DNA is TGTGCCAGTAGTCCAGGACAGGGGGACATTCAGTACTTC.

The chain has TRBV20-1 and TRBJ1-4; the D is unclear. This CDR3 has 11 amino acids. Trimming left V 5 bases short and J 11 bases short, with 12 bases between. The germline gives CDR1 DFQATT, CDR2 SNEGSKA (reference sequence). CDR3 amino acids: CSALDVTKLFF. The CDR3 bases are TGCAGTGCTCTCGACGTCACCAAACTGTTTTTT.